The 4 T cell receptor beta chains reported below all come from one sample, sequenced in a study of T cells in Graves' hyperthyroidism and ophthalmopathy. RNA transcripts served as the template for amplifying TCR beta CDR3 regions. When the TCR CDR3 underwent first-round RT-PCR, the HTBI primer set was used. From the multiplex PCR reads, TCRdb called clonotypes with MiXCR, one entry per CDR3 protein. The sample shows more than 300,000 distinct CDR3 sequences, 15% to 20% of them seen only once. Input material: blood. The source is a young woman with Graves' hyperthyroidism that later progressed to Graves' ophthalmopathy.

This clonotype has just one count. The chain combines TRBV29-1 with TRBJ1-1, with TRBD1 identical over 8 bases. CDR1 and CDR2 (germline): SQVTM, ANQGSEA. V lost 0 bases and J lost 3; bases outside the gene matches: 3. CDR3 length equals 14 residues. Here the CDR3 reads CSVEEETGDTEAFF. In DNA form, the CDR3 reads TGCAGCGTTGAAGAGGAGACAGGGGACACTGAAGCTTTCTTT.

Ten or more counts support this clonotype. The CDR3 bases are TGTGCCAGCAGCGTAGCGGGGGAAGCCTACGAGCAGTACTTC. Residues: CASSVAGEAYEQYF. The chain is built from TRBV9 and TRBJ2-7; D perhaps matches TRBD2 (6 bases). CDR3 length: 14 amino acids. Germline V gene lookup returns CDR1 SGDLS and CDR2 YYNGEE. Deletions cut 0 bases from V and 2 bases from J, with 9 bases between.

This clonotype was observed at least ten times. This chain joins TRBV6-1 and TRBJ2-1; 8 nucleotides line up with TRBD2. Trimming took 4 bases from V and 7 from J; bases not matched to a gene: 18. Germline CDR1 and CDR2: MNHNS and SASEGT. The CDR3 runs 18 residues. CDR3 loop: CASSALIAGTSNQNEQFF. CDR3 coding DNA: TGTGCCAGCAGTGCGTTGATAGCGGGAACCTCGAACCAAAATGAGCAGTTCTTC.

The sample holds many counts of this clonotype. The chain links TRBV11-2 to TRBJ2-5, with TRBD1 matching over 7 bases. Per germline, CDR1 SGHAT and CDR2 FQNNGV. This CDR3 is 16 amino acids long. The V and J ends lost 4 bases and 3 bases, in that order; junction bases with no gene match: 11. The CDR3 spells CASSWGQDRRKETQYF. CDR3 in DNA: TGTGCCAGCAGCTGGGGCCAGGACAGGAGAAAAGAGACCCAGTACTTC.